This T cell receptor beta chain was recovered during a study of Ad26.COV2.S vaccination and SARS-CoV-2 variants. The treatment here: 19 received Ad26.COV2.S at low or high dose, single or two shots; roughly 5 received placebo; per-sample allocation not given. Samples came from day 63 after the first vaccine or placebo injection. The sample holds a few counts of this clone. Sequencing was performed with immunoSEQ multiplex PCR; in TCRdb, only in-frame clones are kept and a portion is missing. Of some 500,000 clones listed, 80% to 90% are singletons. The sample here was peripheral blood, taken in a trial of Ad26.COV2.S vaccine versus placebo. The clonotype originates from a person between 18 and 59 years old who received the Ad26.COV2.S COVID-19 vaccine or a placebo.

CDR3 DNA: TGCGCCAGCAGCCCTACGACCCGGACACTCCGATCTGGAAACACCATATATTTT. Translating it yields CASSPTTRTLRSGNTIYF. The V and J genes are TRBV5-1 and TRBJ1-3; perhaps TRBD1 as D (5 bases). CDR1 and CDR2 (germline): SGHRS, YFSETQ. CDR3 length: 18 amino acids. Trimming cost V 4 bases and J 1 base, with 21 bases left between them. Drawing the rest from reference TRBV5-1 and TRBJ1-3, the complete variable domain is KAGVTQTPRYLIKTRGQQVTLSCSPISGHRSVSWYQQTPGQGLQFLFEYFSETQRNKGNFPGRFSGRQFSNSRSEMNVSTLELGDSALYLCASSPTTRTLRSGNTIYFGEGSWLTVV.